This entry lists 17 T cell receptor beta chains sequenced from one sample in a study of beta chain features in type 1 diabetes. All of the isolated RNA was reverse transcribed, so expressed TCRB transcripts were sequenced. Only in-frame clones appear in the TCRdb table, and some are missing; sequencing was by immunoSEQ multiplex PCR. In the table there are under 500,000 clones, approximately 30% of which are singletons. Input material: naive CD4+ T cells from blood. The receptors here all came from a young man in good health.

This clone was detected a few times. V usage is TRBV6-6 and J usage is TRBJ2-1, with unresolved D. This CDR3 is built from 15 residues. Per germline, CDR1 MNHNY and CDR2 SVGAGI (reference sequence). V was shortened by 7 bases and J by 2 bases, with 15 bases between the two germline ends. In nucleotides, the CDR3 is TGTGCCAGCATAAAGGCCCTTCGCACCTACAATGAGCAGTTCTTC. This translates into CASIKALRTYNEQFF.

This clone has just a few counts. CDR3 sequence reads: CSVGKGRGYGYTF. The CDR3, as DNA: TGCAGCGTTGGAAAGGGTCGAGGCTATGGCTACACCTTC. V and J are TRBV29-1 and TRBJ1-2; no definite D call. Per germline, CDR1 SQVTM and CDR2 ANQGSEA. This CDR3 is built from 13 residues. Trimming pared 4 bases from V and 4 bases from J, leaving 13 bases between.

This clone showed up just once. For the CDR3, the DNA is TGTGCCATCAGTGAACAAGGGCAGACGTATGGCTACACCTTC. It yields the protein CAISEQGQTYGYTF. The chain uses TRBV10-3 and TRBJ1-2, with D unclear. V dropped 3 bases and J dropped 5 bases, with 13 bases sitting between them. Germline V gives CDR1 ENHRY, CDR2 SYGVKD. The CDR3 has 14 residues.

This clone was detected a few times. The chain couples TRBV7-8 to TRBJ1-5; D is undetermined. The ends were cut back, 1 base at V and 6 bases at J, with 4 bases in the middle. The CDR3 length is 12 residues. Germline V CDR1 and CDR2: SGHVS, FQNEAQ. CDR3 region: CASSLGGQPQHF. Written as DNA, the CDR3 is TGTGCCAGCAGCTTAGGGGGTCAGCCCCAGCATTTT.

This clone has more than one count but fewer than ten. The chain has TRBV18 and TRBJ1-2; maybe TRBD1 (6 bases). The CDR3 sequence is 14 residues long. Trimming took 1 base from V and 3 from J, leaving 9 bases between them. CDR1 is KGHSH and CDR2 is LQKENI in the germline V gene. CDR3 nucleotides: TGTGCCAGCTCACCACGAGAGGGGGACTATGGCTACACCTTC. It translates to CASSPREGDYGYTF.

As concerns this clone: The sample carries other DNA sequences with the same CDR3. J is TRBJ2-7 and V is TRBV10-3, with unresolved D. The CDR3 consists of 12 residues. Trimming cost V 2 bases and J 0 bases, with 2 bases left between them. Germline CDR1 reads ENHRY; CDR2 reads SYGVKD. The CDR3 DNA reads as TGTGCCATCAGTGAGCGCTCCTACGAGCAGTACTTC. Its translation: CAISERSYEQYF.

There are a few counts of this clone. The chain combines TRBV5-4 with TRBJ2-2; no definite D call. CDR1 and CDR2 from the germline V gene are SGHNT and YYREEE (reference sequence). This CDR3 is built from 14 residues. Trimming stripped 0 bases from V and 6 bases from J, with 9 bases between. The DNA for the CDR3 is TGTGCCAGCAGCTTGGCCGGTGATCCCGGGGAGCTGTTTTTT. As protein: CASSLAGDPGELFF.

This clone was found a few times. The V gene is TRBV5-1, the J gene TRBJ2-5; no firm D call. The CDR3 has 13 amino acids. The V end was cut by 1 base, the J end by 1 base, with 5 bases between. CDR1 SGHRS and CDR2 YFSETQ come from the germline V gene. The CDR3 nucleotides are TGCGCCAGCAGCTTGAGCCCCCAAGAGACCCAGTACTTC. This gives the protein CASSLSPQETQYF.

This clone was picked up a small number of times. The chain has TRBV6-6 and TRBJ2-3, with D perhaps TRBD2 (6 bases). This CDR3 spans 15 amino acids. The germline CDR1 and CDR2 sequences are MNHNY and SVGAGI (reference sequence). Trimming took 2 bases from V and 0 from J, leaving 9 bases between them. Here the CDR3 reads CASSYQRASTDTQYF. The DNA for the CDR3 is TGTGCCAGCAGTTACCAGCGGGCCAGCACAGATACGCAGTATTTT.

This clone was picked up a small number of times. The same CDR3 can be traced to other DNA sequences in this sample. The CDR3 loop reads CSVAKVQGTNEKLFF. The CDR3 region has the DNA TGCAGCGTTGCTAAGGTGCAAGGAACTAATGAAAAACTGTTTTTT. The chain combines TRBV29-1 with TRBJ1-4, with unresolved D. V lost 4 bases to trimming and J lost 1 base, with 13 bases between them. CDR1 and CDR2 (germline): SQVTM, ANQGSEA. This CDR3 spans 15 amino acids.

The table lists this clone with a few counts. The CDR3 reads CASSAQRNTEAFF. The CDR3 region has the DNA TGTGCCAGCTCAGCCCAGAGGAACACTGAAGCTTTCTTT. The V gene is TRBV18, the J gene TRBJ1-1; D gene uncertain. Germline loops: CDR1 KGHSH, CDR2 LQKENI. The CDR3 is 13 residues long. V was pared by 5 bases and J by 1 base, with 8 bases between.

This clone was observed a few times. The chain links TRBV5-6 to TRBJ2-7; D gene uncertain. The CDR3 has 14 residues. V lost 5 bases to trimming and J lost 3 bases, with 15 bases between them. Germline loops: CDR1 SGHDT, CDR2 YYEEEE. The CDR3 bases are TGTGCCAGCAGTTCACTTGCAGGTTACTACGAGCAGTACTTC. As protein: CASSSLAGYYEQYF.

This clone turned up a few times. Written as DNA, the CDR3 is TGCAGCGTTGGTGGTATGGGGAACATTCAGTACTTC. Its protein is CSVGGMGNIQYF. The rearrangement uses TRBV29-1 and TRBJ2-4; D unclear. Trimming stripped 4 bases from V and 7 bases from J, with 11 bases between. The CDR3 has 12 residues. Germline assignment: CDR1 SQVTM and CDR2 ANQGSEA.

The table lists this clone with a few counts. CDR3 nucleotide sequence: TGTGCCAGCAGCCCCGGGACAGGGGGCGGGGAGCCCCAGCATTTT. As protein: CASSPGTGGGEPQHF. The J gene is TRBJ1-5, the V gene TRBV7-9, with 12 bases identical to TRBD1. Germline V gene lookup returns CDR1 SEHNR and CDR2 FQNEAQ (reference sequence). Trimming at V came to 5 bases and at J to 8 bases, leaving 7 bases not matched to a gene. This CDR3 has 15 amino acids.

The V gene is TRBV6-5, the J gene TRBJ2-3; D ambiguous. Germline CDR1 reads MNHEY; CDR2 reads SVGAGI. The CDR3 has 16 residues. With 0 bases removed from V and 0 bases from J, the gap between germline ends came to 10 bases. CDR3 sequence (DNA): TGTGCCAGCAGTTACTCGGGAAGGGCTAGCACAGATACGCAGTATTTT. It is translated as CASSYSGRASTDTQYF.

The rearrangement uses TRBV7-9 and TRBJ2-5; TRBD1 matches 8 bases. The germline V gene has CDR1 SEHNR and CDR2 FQNEAQ (reference sequence). After removal of 5 bases from V and 3 bases from J, the junction contained 5 bases not matched to a gene. This CDR3 has 14 residues. DNA for the CDR3: TGTGCCAGCAGCGTACAACAGGGGGAAGAGACCCAGTACTTC. Its protein is CASSVQQGEETQYF.

The CDR3 DNA reads TGTGCCACCAGCAGAGAGGTGGGAGCTAACTATGGCTACACCTTC. Protein sequence: CATSREVGANYGYTF. J is TRBJ1-2 and V is TRBV15; D is uncertain. CDR1 LNHNV and CDR2 YYDKDF come from the germline V gene (reference sequence). The CDR3 sequence is 15 residues long. V lost 0 bases, J lost 0 bases, and 8 bases lay in between.